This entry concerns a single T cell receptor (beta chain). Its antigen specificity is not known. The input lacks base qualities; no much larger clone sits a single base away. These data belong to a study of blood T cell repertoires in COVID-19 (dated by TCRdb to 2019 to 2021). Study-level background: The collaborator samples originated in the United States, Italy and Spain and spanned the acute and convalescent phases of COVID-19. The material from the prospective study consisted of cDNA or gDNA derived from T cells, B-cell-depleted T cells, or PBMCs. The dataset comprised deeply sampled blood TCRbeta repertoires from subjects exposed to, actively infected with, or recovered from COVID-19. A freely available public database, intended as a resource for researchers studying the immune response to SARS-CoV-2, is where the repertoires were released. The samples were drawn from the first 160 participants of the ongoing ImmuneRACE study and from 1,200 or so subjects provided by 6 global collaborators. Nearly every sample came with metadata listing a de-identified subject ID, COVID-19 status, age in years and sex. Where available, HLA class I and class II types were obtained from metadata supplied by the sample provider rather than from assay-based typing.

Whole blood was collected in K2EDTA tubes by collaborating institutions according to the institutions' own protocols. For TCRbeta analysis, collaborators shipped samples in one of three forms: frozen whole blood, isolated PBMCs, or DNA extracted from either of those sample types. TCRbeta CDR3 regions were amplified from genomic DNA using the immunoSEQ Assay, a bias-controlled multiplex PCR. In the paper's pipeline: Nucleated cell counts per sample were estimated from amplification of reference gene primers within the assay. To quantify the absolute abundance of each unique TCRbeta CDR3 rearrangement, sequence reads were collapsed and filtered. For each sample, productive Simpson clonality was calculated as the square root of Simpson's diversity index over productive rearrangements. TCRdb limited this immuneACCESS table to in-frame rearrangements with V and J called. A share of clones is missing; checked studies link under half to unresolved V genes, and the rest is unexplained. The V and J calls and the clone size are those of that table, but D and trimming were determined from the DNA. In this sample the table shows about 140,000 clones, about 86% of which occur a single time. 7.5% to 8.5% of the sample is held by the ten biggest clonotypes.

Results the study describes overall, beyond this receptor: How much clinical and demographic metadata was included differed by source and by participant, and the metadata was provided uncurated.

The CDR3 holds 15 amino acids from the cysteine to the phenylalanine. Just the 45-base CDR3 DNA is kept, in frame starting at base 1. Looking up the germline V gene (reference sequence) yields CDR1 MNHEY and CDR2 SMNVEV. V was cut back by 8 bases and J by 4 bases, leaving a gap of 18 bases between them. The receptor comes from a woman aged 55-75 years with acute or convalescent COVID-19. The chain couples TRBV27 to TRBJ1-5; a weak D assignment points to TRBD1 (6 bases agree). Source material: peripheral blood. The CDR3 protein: CASSPTTGLNQPQHF. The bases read TGTGCCAGCTCTCCCACAACAGGGTTGAATCAGCCCCAGCATTTT.